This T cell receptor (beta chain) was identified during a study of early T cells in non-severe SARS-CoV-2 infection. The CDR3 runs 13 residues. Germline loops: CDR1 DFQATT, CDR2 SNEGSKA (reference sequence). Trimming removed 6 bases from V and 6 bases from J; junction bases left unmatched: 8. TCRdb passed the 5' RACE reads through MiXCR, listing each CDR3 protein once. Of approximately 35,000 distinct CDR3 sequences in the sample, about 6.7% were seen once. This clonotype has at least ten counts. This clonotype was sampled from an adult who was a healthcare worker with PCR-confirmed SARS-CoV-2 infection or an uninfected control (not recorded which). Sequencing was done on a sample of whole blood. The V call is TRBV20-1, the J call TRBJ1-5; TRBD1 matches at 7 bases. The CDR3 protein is CSATDRVSQPQHF. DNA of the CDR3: TGCAGTGCCACTGACAGGGTGAGTCAGCCCCAGCATTTT.